The clone carrying this T cell receptor beta chain appeared many times. What it binds is not known. This sample was included in a study of T cell repertoires in cytomegalovirus infection. Study background: CMV infection plus the matching HLA type was flagged by public TCR beta signatures.

TCRdb reprocessed the reads via MiXCR and lists one record per CDR3 protein. The sample has around 120,000 distinct CDR3 sequences, about 10% seen once. Germline V CDR1 and CDR2: LNHDA, SQIVND (reference sequence). V was pared by 4 bases and J by 1 base, with 13 bases between. The CDR3 has 15 amino acids. Study results and caveats: Cumulated frequencies of public TCR beta families served to identify carriers of CMV plus the relevant HLA. The study found HLA-C-restricted CMV-specific TCR beta clonotypes dominating the ex vivo response.

This sequence was found in a human donor in good health (CMV status not recorded). Some clones in this sample may be carry-over from other donors' samples. The chain joins TRBV19 to TRBJ1-1; maybe TRBD1 (5 bases). Specimen: PBMCs. This CDR3 is CASSTLTTENTEAFF. The CDR3 DNA follows: TGTGCCAGTAGTACCCTTACGACAGAGAACACTGAAGCTTTCTTT.